Shown below are 17 T cell receptor beta chains from a single sample sequenced in a study of blood T cell repertoires in COVID-19. Sequencing used immunoSEQ multiplex PCR; TCRdb keeps in-frame clones, though not all of them. The profile shows about 280,000 clones, approximately 80% of them singletons. Sequences were obtained from PBMCs or T cells enriched from blood (not recorded which). The receptor source for this set is a man in his forties who had been exposed to COVID-19.

J is TRBJ2-1 and V is TRBV7-3, with 12 positions matching TRBD2. The CDR3 contains 15 residues. The junction had 7 bases not matched to a gene; V was cut back by 3 bases and J by 10 bases. CDR1 is SGHTA and CDR2 is FQGTGA in the germline V gene. This chain's CDR3 is CASSLLTSGSREQFF. The CDR3 DNA follows: TGTGCCAGCAGCTTGTTGACTAGCGGGAGTCGGGAGCAGTTCTTC.

The genes are TRBV2 and TRBJ1-6, with 7 bases aligning to TRBD1. Per germline, CDR1 SNHLY and CDR2 FYNNEI. This CDR3 is built from 15 residues. Trimming cost V 2 bases and J 6 bases; bases outside gene matches: 4. CDR3 bases: TGTGCCAGCAGTGAATTCGGGACAGTTAATTCACCCCTCCACTTT. Encoded protein: CASSEFGTVNSPLHF.

A note on this clone: The sample carries other DNA sequences with the same CDR3. The genes are TRBV7-9 and TRBJ1-2; no clear D gene. V was trimmed by 5 bases and J by 4 bases, leaving 11 bases between them. CDR1 and CDR2 (germline): SEHNR, FQNEAQ (reference sequence). This CDR3 contains 13 residues. The CDR3 region is CASSPSTGYGYTF. The CDR3 coding sequence is TGTGCCAGCAGCCCGTCCACGGGCTATGGCTACACCTTC. Complete variable domain (other parts from reference TRBV7-9 and TRBJ1-2): DTGVSQNPRHKITKRGQNVTFRCDPISEHNRLYWYRQTLGQGPEFLTYFQNEAQLEKSRLLSDRFSAERPKGSFSTLEIQRTEQGDSAMYLCASSPSTGYGYTFGSGTRLTVV.

The chain uses TRBV13 and TRBJ2-1; D might be TRBD1 (6 bases). Germline CDR1 and CDR2: PRHDT and FYEKMQ (reference sequence). The CDR3 consists of 15 residues. V was shortened by 1 base and J by 8 bases, with 15 bases between the two germline ends. The chain's CDR3 is CASSLEQGKNYEQFF. The CDR3 bases are TGTGCCAGCAGCTTAGAGCAGGGGAAGAATTATGAGCAGTTCTTC.

This chain connects TRBV29-1 to TRBJ2-7; 9 nucleotides match TRBD1. The J segment lost 4 bases and the V segment lost 4 bases, leaving 5 bases of the junction unmatched. The CDR3 runs 13 residues. Germline V gene sequence: CDR1 SQVTM, CDR2 ANQGSEA. The CDR3 DNA reads as TGCAGCGTTGCGGACAGGGGTCCTTACGAGCAGTACTTC. Protein product: CSVADRGPYEQYF.

The chain links TRBV5-1 to TRBJ2-5; 8 nucleotides line up with TRBD1. The CDR3 runs 15 residues. The V gene's germline CDR1 is SGHRS and CDR2 YFSETQ. Trimming cost V 0 bases and J 4 bases; bases outside gene matches: 5. In nucleotides, the CDR3 is TGCGCCAGCAGCTTGGTAACAGGGGGGCCAGAGACCCAGTACTTC. This translates into CASSLVTGGPETQYF.

This chain uses TRBV7-2 with TRBJ2-1, with D tentatively TRBD2 (5 bases). Germline lookup yields CDR1 SGHTA and CDR2 FQGNSA. V was cut by 1 base and J by 6 bases, with 13 bases left in between. The CDR3 has 15 residues. The CDR3 sequence is CASSLVVSGSNEQFF. CDR3 DNA: TGTGCCAGCAGCTTAGTTGTCTCGGGATCCAATGAGCAGTTCTTC.

A single count supports this clone. The V and J genes are TRBV10-3 and TRBJ1-6; 8 positions agree with TRBD1. This CDR3 is built from 15 residues. Germline-derived CDR1 and CDR2 are ENHRY and SYGVKD. The trim removed 3 bases at V and 4 bases at J, leaving 2 bases unmatched. The CDR3 DNA reads TGTGCCATCAGTGAAGACAGGGGATATAATTCACCCCTCCACTTT. Its protein product is CAISEDRGYNSPLHF.

The chain links TRBV19 to TRBJ2-7; maybe TRBD2 (6 bases). With 3 bases removed from V and 2 bases from J, the gap between germline ends came to 14 bases. The CDR3 runs to 15 residues. CDR1 is LNHDA and CDR2 is SQIVND in the germline V gene (reference sequence). CDR3 amino acids: CASSIGGDIAYEQYF. The CDR3 DNA is TGTGCCAGTAGTATTGGAGGGGATATTGCCTACGAGCAGTACTTC. The variable domain in full, with the rest retrieved from reference TRBV19 and TRBJ2-7, is DGGITQSPKYLFRKEGQNVTLSCEQNLNHDAMYWYRQDPGQGLRLIYYSQIVNDFQKGDIAEGYSVSREKKESFPLTVTSAQKNPTAFYLCASSIGGDIAYEQYFGPGTRLTVT.

The chain recombines TRBV9 with TRBJ1-1; a possible D gene is TRBD1 (5 bases). Germline lookup yields CDR1 SGDLS and CDR2 YYNGEE. The CDR3 is 16 amino acids. V was shortened by 4 bases and J by 2 bases, with 18 bases between the two germline ends. Here the CDR3 reads CASSSGPLGENTEAFF. CDR3 DNA: TGTGCCAGCAGCTCCGGTCCATTAGGGGAAAACACTGAAGCTTTCTTT.

The chain is built from TRBV27 and TRBJ1-1, with D possibly being TRBD1 (6 bases). Trimming left V 6 bases short and J 1 base short, with 15 bases between. The germline gives CDR1 MNHEY, CDR2 SMNVEV (reference sequence). This CDR3 has 15 amino acids. DNA for the CDR3: TGTGCCAGCAGACTGCACAGGGCCCGGAACACTGAAGCTTTCTTT. Protein: CASRLHRARNTEAFF.

The chain recombines TRBV27 with TRBJ2-7; 12 bases match TRBD2. The CDR3 is made up of 15 amino acids. Per germline, CDR1 MNHEY and CDR2 SMNVEV (reference sequence). After removal of 5 bases from V and 4 bases from J, the junction contained 6 bases not matched to a gene. CDR3 sequence: CASSLRTSGIYEQYF. The CDR3 coding sequence is TGTGCCAGCAGTCTACGGACTAGCGGGATATACGAGCAGTACTTC.

The gene calls are TRBV29-1 and TRBJ2-1; weak D call: TRBD2 (5 bases). Germline loops: CDR1 SQVTM, CDR2 ANQGSEA. The length of the CDR3 is 14 residues. Between the trimmed V and J ends, which lost 7 bases and 7 bases, there was a span of 20 bases. This CDR3 is CSGRRGSSHNEQFF. The CDR3, as DNA: TGCAGCGGCCGACGAGGGTCGTCCCATAATGAGCAGTTCTTC.

The V gene is TRBV19, the J gene TRBJ2-7, with D perhaps TRBD2 (7 bases). From germline, CDR1 is LNHDA and CDR2 SQIVND (reference sequence). V lost 5 bases and J lost 3, with 17 bases in between. The length of the CDR3 is 15 residues. The DNA for the CDR3 is TGTGCCAGTAGTCCCCTAGGGGGGGGGATCTACGAGCAGTACTTC. It yields the protein CASSPLGGGIYEQYF. Using reference TRBV19 and TRBJ2-7 for the parts outside the CDR3, the full variable domain is DGGITQSPKYLFRKEGQNVTLSCEQNLNHDAMYWYRQDPGQGLRLIYYSQIVNDFQKGDIAEGYSVSREKKESFPLTVTSAQKNPTAFYLCASSPLGGGIYEQYFGPGTRLTVT.

The rearrangement joins TRBV6-5 to TRBJ1-3; D gene unclear. The CDR3 extends over 15 amino acids. Trimming removed 6 bases at V and 0 bases at J, with 12 bases between. The V gene's germline CDR1 is MNHEY and CDR2 SVGAGI. The CDR3: CASRQTGISGNTIYF. CDR3 sequence (DNA): TGTGCCAGCAGGCAGACCGGGATCTCTGGAAACACCATATATTTT.

The chain recombines TRBV5-1 with TRBJ2-5; tentative D call: TRBD1 (5 bases). The germline CDR1 and CDR2 sequences are SGHRS and YFSETQ. The CDR3 has 16 residues. Trimming left V 0 bases short and J 0 bases short, with 12 bases between. As DNA, the CDR3 is TGCGCCAGCAGCTTGGTTTACCGACAGTACCAAGAGACCCAGTACTTC. This codes for CASSLVYRQYQETQYF.

There are a few counts of this clone. CDR3 sequence reads: CASSPGAPLYEQYF. The CDR3 DNA reads as TGTGCCAGCTCACCGGGGGCCCCGTTATACGAGCAGTACTTC. The chain links TRBV18 to TRBJ2-7; a possible D gene is TRBD1 (6 bases). The CDR3 runs 14 residues. Per the germline V gene, CDR1 is KGHSH and CDR2 is LQKENI. Trimming cost V 3 bases and J 4 bases, with 13 bases left between them.